The 21 T cell receptor beta chains below all came from one sample that was sequenced in a study of blood T cell repertoires in COVID-19. The assay was immunoSEQ multiplex PCR, and TCRdb's table has in-frame clones only and misses some. The sample yields over 60,000 clones, less than 95% seen once. Sequencing was performed on peripheral blood. These receptors all stem from a man in his forties or fifties with COVID-19, enrolled during active disease.

CDR3 DNA: TGTGCCATTGGATGGGCGGGAATTAACACCGGGGAGCTGTTTTTT. This gives the protein CAIGWAGINTGELFF. The chain combines TRBV5-4 with TRBJ2-2; maybe TRBD2 (6 bases). Per the germline V gene, CDR1 is SGHNT and CDR2 is YYREEE (reference sequence). This CDR3 has 15 residues. Deletions cut 9 bases from V and 2 bases from J, with 17 bases between.

The rearrangement joins TRBV5-1 to TRBJ1-1; a weak D match, TRBD1 (6 bases). With 2 bases removed from V and 7 bases from J, the gap between germline ends came to 15 bases. The V gene's germline CDR1 is SGHRS and CDR2 YFSETQ. The CDR3 is 14 amino acids. CDR3 amino acids: CASSLLQGQDEAFF. CDR3 nucleotide sequence: TGCGCCAGCAGCTTATTGCAGGGGCAGGATGAAGCTTTCTTT.

V and J are TRBV7-9 and TRBJ1-5, with a possible D match to TRBD1 (5 bases). Trimming shortened V by 5 bases and J by 4 bases, and 6 bases separated the two germline ends. Germline V gives CDR1 SEHNR, CDR2 FQNEAQ (reference sequence). The CDR3 is made up of 12 amino acids. The CDR3 sequence: CASSQGNQPQHF. Here the CDR3 DNA reads TGTGCCAGCAGCCAGGGAAATCAGCCCCAGCATTTT.

The J gene is TRBJ2-2, the V gene TRBV11-2; 7 nucleotides line up with TRBD2. The V and J ends lost 0 bases and 1 base, in that order; junction bases with no gene match: 5. CDR1 is SGHAT and CDR2 is FQNNGV in the germline V gene. The CDR3 is 17 residues long. The CDR3 DNA reads as TGTGCCAGCAGCTTAGATCCCGGACTAGGGAACACCGGGGAGCTGTTTTTT. It is translated as CASSLDPGLGNTGELFF.

The chain carries TRBV28 and TRBJ2-5; D unclear. The germline V gene has CDR1 MDHEN and CDR2 SYDVKM. The CDR3 length is 13 residues. Between the trimmed V and J ends, which lost 4 bases and 3 bases, there was a span of 9 bases. The CDR3 DNA sequence: TGTGCCAGCAGTTACTGGAGCAAAGAGACCCAGTACTTC. This translates into CASSYWSKETQYF.

This chain uses TRBV2 with TRBJ2-3; TRBD2 aligns across 8 bases. The CDR3 loop spans 16 amino acids. Trimming cost V 1 base and J 1 base; bases outside gene matches: 4. CDR1 and CDR2 (germline): SNHLY, FYNNEI. The CDR3 loop is CASSEVGGVRTDTQYF. CDR3 DNA: TGTGCCAGCAGTGAAGTCGGGGGGGTGCGCACAGATACGCAGTATTTT.

The V call is TRBV9, the J call TRBJ2-3, with D hard to call. The CDR3 has 15 amino acids. Per the germline V gene, CDR1 is SGDLS and CDR2 is YYNGEE. Trimming took 4 bases from V and 3 from J, leaving 15 bases between them. The CDR3 coding sequence is TGTGCCAGCAGCTCTGGGCCACCGGCGACAGATACGCAGTATTTT. This encodes CASSSGPPATDTQYF.

V is TRBV7-9 and J is TRBJ2-2; 10 bases fit TRBD2. The CDR3 sequence is 17 residues long. V gave up 5 bases and J gave up 7 bases; unmatched junction bases: 13. Germline lookup yields CDR1 SEHNR and CDR2 FQNEAQ (reference sequence). The DNA of the CDR3 is TGTGCCAGCAGCACAAGAGCGGGAGGGCGGCTTGGCGGGGAGCTGTTTTTT. The encoded protein is CASSTRAGGRLGGELFF.

The rearrangement uses TRBV5-4 and TRBJ2-3, with D perhaps matching TRBD1 (5 bases). Trimming left V 4 bases short and J 3 bases short, with 15 bases between. Germline V lookup: CDR1 SGHNT, CDR2 YYREEE (reference sequence). This CDR3 comprises 15 residues. The CDR3 DNA follows: TGTGCCAGCAGCCATTCCCCCCAGGGAACAGATACGCAGTATTTT. Translated: CASSHSPQGTDTQYF.

The CDR3, as DNA: TGCGCCAGCAGCCCCGGGACTGCCTCAGATACGCAGTATTTT. As protein: CASSPGTASDTQYF. The chain combines TRBV5-1 with TRBJ2-3, with TRBD2 as a possible D gene (6 bases). The CDR3 spans 14 residues. CDR1 is SGHRS, CDR2 YFSETQ, per germline. V dropped 4 bases and J dropped 4 bases, with 13 bases sitting between them. The variable domain in full, with the rest retrieved from reference TRBV5-1 and TRBJ2-3, is KAGVTQTPRYLIKTRGQQVTLSCSPISGHRSVSWYQQTPGQGLQFLFEYFSETQRNKGNFPGRFSGRQFSNSRSEMNVSTLELGDSALYLCASSPGTASDTQYFGPGTRLTVL.

This chain connects TRBV7-9 to TRBJ1-3; 7 nucleotides match TRBD1. The V and J ends lost 4 bases and 0 bases, in that order; junction bases with no gene match: 12. Germline lookup yields CDR1 SEHNR and CDR2 FQNEAQ (reference sequence). The CDR3 runs to 18 residues. The CDR3 loop is CASSSPRGQALSGNTIYF. CDR3 DNA sequence: TGTGCCAGCAGCTCCCCTCGAGGACAGGCCCTCTCTGGAAACACCATATATTTT.

This chain joins TRBV19 and TRBJ2-7; 8 nucleotides match TRBD1. CDR3 size: 15 residues. Looked up from germline, CDR1 is LNHDA and CDR2 is SQIVND (reference sequence). V shed 3 bases, J shed 4 bases, and the junction held 8 bases outside the gene matches. CDR3 nucleotide sequence: TGTGCCAGTAGTATGGGAGCAGGGGGCTATTACGAGCAGTACTTC. Protein product: CASSMGAGGYYEQYF.

This clone was recorded only once. This chain links TRBV15 with TRBJ1-1; maybe TRBD1 (5 bases). V was pared by 0 bases and J by 4 bases, with 6 bases between. The germline CDR1 and CDR2 sequences are LNHNV and YYDKDF (reference sequence). The CDR3 is 13 amino acids. The CDR3 spells CATSRDRGTEAFF. DNA of the CDR3: TGTGCCACCAGCAGAGATAGGGGCACTGAAGCTTTCTTT.

A note on this clone: Since the CDR3 does not end with the conserved phenylalanine or tryptophan, this likely comes from a read error. It is unclear where the CDR3 begins or ends on the DNA, so no DNA is shown, and the CDR3 is as TCRdb lists it. This chain connects TRBV10-3 to TRBJ2-7; the D call TRBD2 from the table was never checked on the DNA. The CDR3 is 15 amino acids in total, end residues counted. CDR1 ENHRY and CDR2 SYGVKD come from the germline V gene. CDR3 amino acids: CAISESIDGGGVGDL.

The chain employs TRBV5-4 and TRBJ2-3; 8 bases fit TRBD2. Germline CDR1 reads SGHNT; CDR2 reads YYREEE (reference sequence). The CDR3 sequence is 17 residues long. Trimming removed 4 bases from V and 2 bases from J; junction bases left unmatched: 12. CDR3 in DNA: TGTGCCAGCAGCCCCTCGGGGGCGGGAGGACCCACAGATACGCAGTATTTT. Protein product: CASSPSGAGGPTDTQYF. The complete variable domain, with remaining parts taken from reference TRBV5-4 and TRBJ2-3, reads ETGVTQSPTHLIKTRGQQVTLRCSSQSGHNTVSWYQQALGQGPQFIFQYYREEENGRGNFPPRFSGLQFPNYSSELNVNALELDDSALYLCASSPSGAGGPTDTQYFGPGTRLTVL.

The V and J genes are TRBV12-5 and TRBJ2-2; 9 bases match TRBD1. Trimming took 4 bases from V and 5 from J; bases not matched to a gene: 8. Germline CDR1 reads LGHNT; CDR2 reads FRNRAP. The CDR3 is 16 residues long. CDR3 loop: CASGYRDRVVTGELFF. In DNA form, the CDR3 reads TGTGCTAGTGGTTACCGGGACAGGGTCGTTACCGGGGAGCTGTTTTTT.

The V gene is TRBV4-1, the J gene TRBJ1-1; 7 positions match TRBD1. This CDR3 has 16 residues. V trimming: 3 bases; J trimming: 0 bases; junction bases outside the gene matches: 7. CDR1 MGHRA and CDR2 YSYEKL come from the germline V gene. In DNA form, the CDR3 reads TGCGCCAGCAGCCAGTACCCACAGGGGATGAACACTGAAGCTTTCTTT. This gives the protein CASSQYPQGMNTEAFF.

This rearrangement joins TRBV7-9 to TRBJ1-2; 8 bases are shared with TRBD1. The CDR3 runs to 15 residues. Germline values: CDR1 SEHNR, CDR2 FQNEAQ (reference sequence). J lost 5 bases, V lost 1 base, and 6 bases had no gene match. Here the CDR3 DNA reads TGTGCCAGCAGCTTAGGGGACACAGGGGGGTATGGCTACACCTTC. The encoded protein is CASSLGDTGGYGYTF.

CDR3 loop: CASSSRAGLAGAYEQYF. CDR3 sequence (DNA): TGTGCCAGTAGTAGCAGGGCCGGGCTAGCGGGAGCGTACGAGCAGTACTTC. The rearrangement uses TRBV19 and TRBJ2-7; 10 positions agree with TRBD2. Germline lookup yields CDR1 LNHDA and CDR2 SQIVND (reference sequence). With V trimmed by 4 bases and J by 4 bases, 13 bases remained unmatched. The CDR3 has 17 residues.

This clone was seen a few times. This rearrangement joins TRBV27 to TRBJ1-1; tentative D call: TRBD1 (6 bases). V was pared by 2 bases and J by 2 bases, with 9 bases between. CDR1 is MNHEY, CDR2 SMNVEV, per germline (reference sequence). The CDR3 sequence is 14 residues long. The CDR3 DNA reads TGTGCCAGCAGTTTAGCTGGGGGCAACACTGAAGCTTTCTTT. Translated: CASSLAGGNTEAFF.

The chain has TRBV5-1 and TRBJ2-7; 8 positions agree with TRBD2. Germline CDR1 and CDR2: SGHRS and YFSETQ. The J segment lost 7 bases and the V segment lost 5 bases, leaving 8 bases of the junction unmatched. This CDR3 has 13 amino acids. The CDR3 sequence: CASRAGRAEEQYF. For the CDR3, the DNA is TGCGCCAGCAGGGCCGGGAGGGCGGAGGAGCAGTACTTC.